Reported below is one TCR beta chain. Its antigen is as yet unknown. The PCR made use of 60 Vbeta and 13 Jbeta primers. Sequencing was performed with immunoSEQ multiplex PCR; in TCRdb, only in-frame clones are kept and a portion is missing. The data show around 130,000 clones, just over 65% seen once. These data are taken from a study of cytomegalovirus exposure and HLA in healthy donors. Findings and caveats of the study: TCR beta V segments were, for the most part, productive about 87% or about 30% of the time in an earlier analysis. Later analysis identified some 16,000 TCR beta sequences associated with HLA alleles, using a false discovery rate threshold of 0.05.

Germline V gene sequence: CDR1 SGHDT, CDR2 YYEEEE. Trimming took 6 bases from V and 0 from J; bases not matched to a gene: 13. This CDR3 is 17 amino acids long. The TCR sequence derives from a young man in good health and CMV-seronegative. Sequenced input: PBMCs. The chain uses TRBV5-6 and TRBJ2-7, with 9 bases matching TRBD1. The CDR3 loop reads CASTRTGALPHSYEQYF. CDR3 nucleotide sequence: TGTGCCAGCACCCGGACAGGGGCGTTACCCCACTCCTACGAGCAGTACTTC.